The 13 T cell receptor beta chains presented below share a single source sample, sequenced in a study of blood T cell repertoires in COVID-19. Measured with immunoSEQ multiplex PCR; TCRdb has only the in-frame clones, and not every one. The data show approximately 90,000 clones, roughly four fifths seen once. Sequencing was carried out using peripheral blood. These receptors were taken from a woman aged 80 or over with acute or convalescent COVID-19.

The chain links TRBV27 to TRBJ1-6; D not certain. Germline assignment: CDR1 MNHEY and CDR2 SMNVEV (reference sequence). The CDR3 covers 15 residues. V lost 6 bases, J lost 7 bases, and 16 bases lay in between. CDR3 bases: TGTGCCAGCAGACTAGCAACTGGAGCGAATTCACCCCTCCACTTT. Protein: CASRLATGANSPLHF.

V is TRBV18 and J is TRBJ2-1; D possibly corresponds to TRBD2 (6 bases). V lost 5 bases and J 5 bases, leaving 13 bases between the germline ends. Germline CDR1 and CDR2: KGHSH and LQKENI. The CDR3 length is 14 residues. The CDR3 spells CASSSLAENNEQFF. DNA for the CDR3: TGTGCCAGCTCATCATTAGCGGAAAACAATGAGCAGTTCTTC.

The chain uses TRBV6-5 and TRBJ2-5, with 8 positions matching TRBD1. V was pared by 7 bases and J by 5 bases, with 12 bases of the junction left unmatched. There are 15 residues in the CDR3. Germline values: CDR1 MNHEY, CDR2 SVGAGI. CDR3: CASKQQGDRWETQYF. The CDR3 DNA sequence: TGTGCCAGCAAACAACAGGGGGATAGGTGGGAGACCCAGTACTTC.

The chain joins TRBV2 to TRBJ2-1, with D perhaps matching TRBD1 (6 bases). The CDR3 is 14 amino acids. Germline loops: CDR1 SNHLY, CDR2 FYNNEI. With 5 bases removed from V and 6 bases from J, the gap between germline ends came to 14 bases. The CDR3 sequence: CASSPGQVVNEQFF. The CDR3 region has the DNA TGTGCCAGCAGTCCGGGACAAGTCGTCAATGAGCAGTTCTTC.

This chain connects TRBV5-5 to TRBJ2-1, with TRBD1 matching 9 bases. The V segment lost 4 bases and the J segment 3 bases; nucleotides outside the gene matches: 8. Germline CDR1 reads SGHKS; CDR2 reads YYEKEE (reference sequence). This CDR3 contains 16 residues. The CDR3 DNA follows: TGTGCCAGCAGCCAACGAACAGGGGGCCTCTACAATGAGCAGTTCTTC. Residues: CASSQRTGGLYNEQFF.

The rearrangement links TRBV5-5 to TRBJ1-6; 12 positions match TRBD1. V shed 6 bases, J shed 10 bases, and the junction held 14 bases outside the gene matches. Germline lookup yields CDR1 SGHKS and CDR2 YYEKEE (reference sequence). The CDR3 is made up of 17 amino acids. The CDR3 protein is CASKEAGTGGVWSPLHF. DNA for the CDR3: TGTGCCAGCAAGGAGGCCGGGACAGGGGGCGTTTGGTCACCCCTCCACTTT.

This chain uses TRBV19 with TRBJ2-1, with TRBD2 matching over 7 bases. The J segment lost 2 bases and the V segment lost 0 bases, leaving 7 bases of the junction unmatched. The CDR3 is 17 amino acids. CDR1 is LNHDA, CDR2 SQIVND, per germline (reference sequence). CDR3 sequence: CASSIEEGGPPYNEQFF. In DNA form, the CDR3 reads TGTGCCAGTAGTATAGAGGAGGGAGGGCCCCCCTACAATGAGCAGTTCTTC.

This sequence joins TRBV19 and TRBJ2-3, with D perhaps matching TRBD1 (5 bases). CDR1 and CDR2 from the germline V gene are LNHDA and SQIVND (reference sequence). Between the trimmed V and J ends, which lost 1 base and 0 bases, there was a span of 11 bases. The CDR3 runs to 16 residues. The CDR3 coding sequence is TGTGCCAGTAGTATAGGTTTAGGGGCCAGCACAGATACGCAGTATTTT. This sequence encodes CASSIGLGASTDTQYF.

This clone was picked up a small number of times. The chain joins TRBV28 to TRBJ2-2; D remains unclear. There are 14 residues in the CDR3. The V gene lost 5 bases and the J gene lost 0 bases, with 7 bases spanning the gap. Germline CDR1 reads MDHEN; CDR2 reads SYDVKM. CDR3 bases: TGTGCCAGCAGTCCCCACACGAACACCGGGGAGCTGTTTTTT. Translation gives CASSPHTNTGELFF.

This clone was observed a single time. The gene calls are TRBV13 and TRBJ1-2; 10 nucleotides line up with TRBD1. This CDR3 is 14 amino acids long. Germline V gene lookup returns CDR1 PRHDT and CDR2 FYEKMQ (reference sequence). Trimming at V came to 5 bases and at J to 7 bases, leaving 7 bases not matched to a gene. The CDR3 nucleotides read TGTGCCAGCAGCGTGGACAGGGGGTTAAGTGGCTACACCTTC. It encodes CASSVDRGLSGYTF.

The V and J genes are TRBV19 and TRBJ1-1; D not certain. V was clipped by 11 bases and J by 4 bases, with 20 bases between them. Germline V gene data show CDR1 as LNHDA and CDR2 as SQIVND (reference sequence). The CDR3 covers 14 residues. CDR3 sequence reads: CAATPGGGGTEAFF. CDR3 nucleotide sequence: TGTGCCGCCACCCCGGGAGGAGGCGGCACTGAAGCTTTCTTT.

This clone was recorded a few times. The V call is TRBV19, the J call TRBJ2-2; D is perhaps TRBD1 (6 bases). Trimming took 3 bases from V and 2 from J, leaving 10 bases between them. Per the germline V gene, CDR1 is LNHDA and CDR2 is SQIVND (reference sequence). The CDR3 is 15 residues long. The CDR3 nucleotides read TGTGCCAGTAGTATTCAGGGGACAAACACCGGGGAGCTGTTTTTT. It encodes CASSIQGTNTGELFF. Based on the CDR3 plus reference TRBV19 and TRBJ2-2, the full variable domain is DGGITQSPKYLFRKEGQNVTLSCEQNLNHDAMYWYRQDPGQGLRLIYYSQIVNDFQKGDIAEGYSVSREKKESFPLTVTSAQKNPTAFYLCASSIQGTNTGELFFGEGSRLTVL.

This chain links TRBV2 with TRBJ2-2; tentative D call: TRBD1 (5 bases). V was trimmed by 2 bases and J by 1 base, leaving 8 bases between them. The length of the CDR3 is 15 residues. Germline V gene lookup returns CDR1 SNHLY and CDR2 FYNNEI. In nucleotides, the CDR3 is TGTGCCAGCAGTGAAAACAGGTTGAACACCGGGGAGCTGTTTTTT. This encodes CASSENRLNTGELFF.